Here is one T cell receptor (beta chain) with its context. The data were obtained in a study of T cells expressing NK-cell markers. CDR1 and CDR2 from the germline V gene are SEHNR and FQNEAQ (reference sequence). CDR3 length: 15 residues. TCR beta libraries carry UMIs added by 5'RACE template switching. From its re-call of the 5' RACE reads, TCRdb lists each CDR3 protein once, without DNA. The sample table sets out 30,000 or so distinct CDR3 sequences. This sequence originates from a woman aged 18-70 years in good health. V usage is TRBV7-9 and J usage is TRBJ1-2; TCRdb outputs TRBD1, but without DNA this stays unchecked. Specimen: blood T cells: a sorted CD56 or NKG2C T cell subset, CD4+ or CD8+ T cells, or bulk PBMC T cells (not recorded which). The chain's CDR3 is CASSTGTAANYGYTF.